This T cell receptor beta chain was recovered during a study of CD8 T cells in Susac syndrome. Points from the study as a whole: It was acknowledged in the study that the number of individuals who were included in its TCR sequencing and HLA analysis was relatively small.

With random hexamers, roughly 0.45 to 1 ug RNA was reverse transcribed. TCRdb re-called the immunoSEQ multiplex PCR reads through MiXCR, storing one row per CDR3 protein. In the table there are some 110,000 distinct CDR3 sequences, around 94% of which are singletons. About this clonotype: Antigen specificity is unknown.

CD8+ and CD4+ T cells from blood underwent TCR beta sequencing, which was carried out in a high-throughput format. The source of this sequence is a human donor in good health. The specimen was CD4+ T cells from PBMCs.

The CDR3 sequence is CASSPGRGALNEQFF. In DNA, the CDR3 is TGTGCCAGCAGTCCGGGGAGGGGGGCCTTAAATGAGCAGTTCTTC. The gene calls are TRBV27 and TRBJ2-1; possibly TRBD2 for D (7 bases). This CDR3 is built from 15 residues. V lost 5 bases, J lost 7 bases, and 18 bases lay in between. The germline CDR1 and CDR2 sequences are MNHEY and SMNVEV (reference sequence).